This entry concerns a single T cell receptor (beta chain). Source study methods: Amplification of reference gene primers provided the estimated nucleated cell counts. The protocol was immunoSEQ multiplex PCR, while the TCRdb copy is restricted to in-frame clones and leaves out a portion. The V and J calls and the clone size are those of that table, but D and trimming were determined from the DNA. Of approximately 70,000 clones listed, 75% to 85% are singletons. The CDR3 extends over 13 amino acids. Trimming removed 3 bases from V and 8 bases from J, with 10 bases in between. CDR1 is LNHDA and CDR2 is SQIVND in the germline V gene (reference sequence). The source of the sample is a study of blood T cell repertoires in COVID-19. Study background: T cells, B-cell-depleted T cells, or PBMCs provided the cDNA or gDNA that served as material.

The receptor was derived from a man between 65 and 85 years old who had recovered from COVID-19. This chain links TRBV19 with TRBJ1-4; D is uncertain. The sequenced sample was peripheral blood. This CDR3 reads CASSIRGGEKLFF. CDR3 DNA sequence: TGTGCCAGTAGTATTCGGGGAGGCGAAAAACTGTTTTTT.